This entry lists 25 T cell receptor beta chains sequenced from one sample in a study of blood T cell repertoires in COVID-19. Clones were sequenced by immunoSEQ multiplex PCR, and TCRdb holds only the in-frame ones, with some missing. The sample consists of 130,000 to 150,000 clones, 85% to 90% of them appearing once. Sequencing was carried out using peripheral blood. All receptors derive from a man older than 75 with acute or convalescent COVID-19.

The chain employs TRBV5-1 and TRBJ1-2; TRBD1 is a possible D gene (6 bases). Trimming removed 3 bases from V and 6 bases from J, with 12 bases in between. Per the germline V gene, CDR1 is SGHRS and CDR2 is YFSETQ. The CDR3 has 13 amino acids. The CDR3 protein is CASSSPQGNGYTF. CDR3 sequence (DNA): TGCGCCAGCAGCTCGCCCCAGGGGAATGGCTACACCTTC.

The chain is built from TRBV19 and TRBJ1-5; 8 bases are shared with TRBD1. Germline CDR1 reads LNHDA; CDR2 reads SQIVND (reference sequence). The CDR3 is 16 amino acids. Losses at the gene ends were 5 bases for V and 3 bases for J; bases not matched to a gene: 9. The CDR3 loop reads CASSLPGQGYNQPQHF. CDR3 sequence (DNA): TGTGCCAGTAGTCTACCCGGACAGGGCTACAATCAGCCCCAGCATTTT.

The chain recombines TRBV27 with TRBJ2-7, with 8 bases aligning to TRBD2. In germline, CDR1 is MNHEY, CDR2 SMNVEV (reference sequence). The V and J ends lost 3 bases and 2 bases, in that order; junction bases with no gene match: 3. CDR3 length equals 14 residues. This CDR3 reads CASSFNGRAYEQYF. In nucleotides, the CDR3 is TGTGCCAGCAGTTTTAACGGGAGGGCCTACGAGCAGTACTTC.

The genes are TRBV29-1 and TRBJ1-2; the D is unclear. The CDR3 is 12 amino acids. CDR1 SQVTM and CDR2 ANQGSEA come from the germline V gene. Trimming cost V 5 bases and J 3 bases, with 10 bases left between them. The CDR3 region has the DNA TGCAGCGTTATAGCTTCTGACTATGGCTACACCTTC. Protein sequence: CSVIASDYGYTF.

The chain has TRBV5-1 and TRBJ2-3; D is unresolved. This CDR3 has 15 residues. Per the germline V gene, CDR1 is SGHRS and CDR2 is YFSETQ. Trimming stripped 2 bases from V and 0 bases from J, with 10 bases between. The CDR3 spells CASSFTVSSTDTQYF. The CDR3 nucleotides read TGCGCCAGCAGCTTTACCGTTAGCAGCACAGATACGCAGTATTTT.

The V and J genes are TRBV7-9 and TRBJ2-1; TRBD2 aligns across 8 bases. This CDR3 region has 15 residues. Germline trimming cut 1 base from V and 7 bases from J; bases unmatched to any gene: 6. Germline V gives CDR1 SEHNR, CDR2 FQNEAQ (reference sequence). CDR3 in amino acids: CASSLVRGAVNEQFF. CDR3 coding DNA: TGTGCCAGCAGCTTAGTGCGGGGGGCCGTTAATGAGCAGTTCTTC.

V and J are TRBV6-2 or TRBV6-3 and TRBJ1-1; D is uncertain. CDR3 length equals 13 residues. The V end was cut by 6 bases, the J end by 2 bases, with 10 bases between. Germline V gene sequence: CDR1 MNHEY, CDR2 SVGEGT. The CDR3: CASSYGPNTEAFF. The CDR3 coding sequence is TGTGCCAGCAGCTATGGGCCAAACACTGAAGCTTTCTTT.

V is TRBV7-9 and J is TRBJ1-3; D gene unclear. The CDR3 is made up of 15 amino acids. Germline CDR1 and CDR2: SEHNR and FQNEAQ (reference sequence). V lost 2 bases to trimming and J lost 0 bases, with 8 bases between them. The CDR3 protein is CASSLFSLSGNTIYF. The CDR3, as DNA: TGTGCCAGCAGCTTATTCTCCCTCTCTGGAAACACCATATATTTT.

The rearrangement joins TRBV7-2 to TRBJ1-2; D not certain. The V end lost 0 bases, the J end lost 4 bases, and 9 bases lay between the germline ends. This CDR3 is 14 amino acids long. Germline CDR1 and CDR2: SGHTA and FQGNSA. CDR3: CASSLAAGSYGYTF. In DNA, the CDR3 is TGTGCCAGCAGCTTAGCAGCGGGGAGCTATGGCTACACCTTC.

This clone was recorded only once. This sequence joins TRBV6-5 and TRBJ2-7; perhaps TRBD2 as D (6 bases). Germline assignment: CDR1 MNHEY and CDR2 SVGAGI. This CDR3 comprises 14 residues. V lost 6 bases and J 4 bases, leaving 16 bases between the germline ends. The CDR3 reads CASSSGTRAYEQYF. The DNA of the CDR3 is TGTGCCAGCAGCTCCGGGACTCGCGCGTACGAGCAGTACTTC.

In its sample, this clone was seen a few times. V gene TRBV18 combines with J gene TRBJ1-1, with 7 bases aligning to TRBD1. Germline CDR1 is KGHSH and CDR2 is LQKENI. The CDR3 is 13 amino acids. Trimming cost V 6 bases and J 1 base; bases outside gene matches: 2. CDR3 sequence (DNA): TGTGCCAGCTCCCGACAGGGGAACACTGAAGCTTTCTTT. Translation: CASSRQGNTEAFF.

The chain carries TRBV7-9 and TRBJ2-3; 14 nucleotides align to TRBD2. Germline V gene lookup returns CDR1 SEHNR and CDR2 FQNEAQ (reference sequence). V lost 5 bases and J lost 3; bases outside the gene matches: 7. The CDR3 spans 17 residues. The CDR3 nucleotides are TGTGCCAGCAGCCCAGGGACTAGCGGGAGCCCAACAGATACGCAGTATTTT. It is translated as CASSPGTSGSPTDTQYF.

This clone was observed once. The V and J genes are TRBV5-4 and TRBJ2-1, with D tentatively TRBD1 (6 bases). The CDR3 sequence is 14 residues long. The germline V gene encodes CDR1 SGHNT and CDR2 YYREEE (reference sequence). Trimming cost V 5 bases and J 7 bases, with 16 bases left between them. This CDR3 is CASRGDMAQNEQFF. CDR3 sequence (DNA): TGTGCCAGCAGAGGGGACATGGCTCAGAATGAGCAGTTCTTC.

This chain connects TRBV7-9 to TRBJ2-3, with 11 bases aligning to TRBD2. The CDR3 length is 15 residues. CDR1 and CDR2 (germline): SEHNR, FQNEAQ (reference sequence). The junction had 2 bases not matched to a gene; V was cut back by 3 bases and J by 3 bases. CDR3 coding DNA: TGTGCCAGCAGCTTCACTAGCGGGGGAACAGATACGCAGTATTTT. Amino acid sequence: CASSFTSGGTDTQYF.

The V gene is TRBV6-6, the J gene TRBJ2-7, with 9 bases identical to TRBD1. The length of the CDR3 is 14 residues. Germline values: CDR1 MNHNY, CDR2 SVGAGI (reference sequence). The junction had 7 bases not matched to a gene; V was cut back by 6 bases and J by 4 bases. CDR3 DNA sequence: TGTGCCAGCAGACCCGGACAGGGGACGTACGAGCAGTACTTC. Encoded protein: CASRPGQGTYEQYF.

V gene TRBV10-3 combines with J gene TRBJ2-1; perhaps TRBD1 as D (6 bases). CDR1 is ENHRY, CDR2 SYGVKD, per germline. The CDR3 runs to 14 residues. The CDR3, as DNA: TGTGCGTCCCGGGACACCCAAAGGGGCAATGAGCAGTTCTTC. Translating it yields CASRDTQRGNEQFF.

This sequence joins TRBV6-5 and TRBJ2-7; 9 bases are shared with TRBD2. The CDR3 covers 16 residues. V shed 2 bases and J 3 bases; nucleotides not matched to a gene: 8. Germline loops: CDR1 MNHEY, CDR2 SVGAGI. The CDR3 sequence is CASSYKAGGPFYEQYF. The CDR3, as DNA: TGTGCCAGCAGTTACAAGGCGGGAGGGCCCTTCTACGAGCAGTACTTC.

The gene calls are TRBV7-9 and TRBJ1-4; D unresolved. CDR1 is SEHNR, CDR2 FQNEAQ, per germline (reference sequence). V dropped 4 bases and J dropped 6 bases, with 15 bases sitting between them. The CDR3 runs 15 residues. The CDR3 loop reads CASSSNIGFDEKLFF. The CDR3 nucleotides read TGTGCCAGCAGCTCCAACATCGGGTTTGATGAAAAACTGTTTTTT.

The chain has TRBV11-1 and TRBJ2-3; D unclear. V lost 3 bases to trimming and J lost 3 bases, with 4 bases between them. Germline lookup yields CDR1 SGHAT and CDR2 FQDESV (reference sequence). This CDR3 has 12 residues. The CDR3 region is CASSFRTDTQYF. The CDR3 DNA reads as TGTGCCAGCAGCTTTCGGACAGATACGCAGTATTTT. Based on the CDR3 plus reference TRBV11-1 and TRBJ2-3, the full variable domain is EAEVAQSPRYKITEKSQAVAFWCDPISGHATLYWYRQILGQGPELLVQFQDESVVDDSQLPKDRFSAERLKGVDSTLKIQPAELGDSAMYLCASSFRTDTQYFGPGTRLTVL.

The genes are TRBV28 and TRBJ1-1; perhaps TRBD1 as D (6 bases). Germline V gene sequence: CDR1 MDHEN, CDR2 SYDVKM. The CDR3 consists of 13 residues. The V end was cut by 6 bases, the J end by 9 bases, with 17 bases between. CDR3 DNA sequence: TGTGCCAGCAGACGAAGCGCAGGGGACCAAGCTTTCTTT. This sequence encodes CASRRSAGDQAFF. Together with reference TRBV28 and TRBJ1-1, the CDR3 gives the full variable domain: DVKVTQSSRYLVKRTGEKVFLECVQDMDHENMFWYRQDPGLGLRLIYFSYDVKMKEKGDIPEGYSVSREKKERFSLILESASTNQTSMYLCASRRSAGDQAFFGQGTRLTVV.

The chain joins TRBV4-2 to TRBJ2-5, with D possibly TRBD2 on 6 matching bases. The CDR3 totals 19 residues. Germline CDR1 is LGHNA and CDR2 is YNFKEQ. Trimming removed 0 bases from V and 4 bases from J, with 24 bases in between. The CDR3 loop reads CASSQDPLRVRGKGETQYF. In nucleotides, the CDR3 is TGTGCCAGCAGCCAAGATCCCCTCAGGGTGCGGGGAAAGGGAGAGACCCAGTACTTC.

The chain uses TRBV20-1 and TRBJ2-7, with D tentatively TRBD2 (5 bases). This CDR3 spans 11 amino acids. The V and J ends lost 3 bases and 4 bases respectively, with 7 bases between them. Germline-derived CDR1 and CDR2 are DFQATT and SNEGSKA (reference sequence). The CDR3 nucleotides read TGCAGTGCTAGCGGGGAGTACGAGCAGTACTTC. Translation gives CSASGEYEQYF.

This chain connects TRBV7-9 to TRBJ2-4; weak D call: TRBD2 (6 bases). The CDR3 totals 17 residues. Germline V gene sequence: CDR1 SEHNR, CDR2 FQNEAQ (reference sequence). Trimming removed 3 bases at V and 0 bases at J, with 15 bases between. This CDR3 reads CASSFLTGTLAKNIQYF. The CDR3 coding sequence is TGTGCCAGCAGCTTTCTCACCGGGACTCTAGCCAAAAACATTCAGTACTTC.

The chain joins TRBV9 to TRBJ2-2; D is uncertain. Trimming left V 0 bases short and J 7 bases short, with 10 bases between. The CDR3 spans 14 residues. Germline-derived CDR1 and CDR2 are SGDLS and YYNGEE. The DNA for the CDR3 is TGTGCCAGCAGCGTAGGAGACACGAGCGGGGAGCTGTTTTTT. It codes for CASSVGDTSGELFF.

The rearrangement uses TRBV9 and TRBJ2-7; 8 nucleotides align to TRBD2. CDR3 size: 15 residues. Per the germline V gene, CDR1 is SGDLS and CDR2 is YYNGEE. With 3 bases clipped from V and 5 bases from J, the junction kept 10 bases outside the gene matches. CDR3 residues: CASSAGPSGFNEQYF. CDR3 nucleotide sequence: TGTGCCAGCAGCGCGGGGCCTAGCGGGTTCAACGAGCAGTACTTC.